One and the same sample provided the 28 T cell receptor beta chains below, sequenced in a study of early T cells in non-severe SARS-CoV-2 infection. TCRdb redid the calling of the 5' RACE reads with MiXCR, one entry per CDR3 protein. The table lists tens of thousands of distinct CDR3 sequences, more than 13% of them singletons. The sequencing sample was made of whole blood. These receptors were obtained from an adult who was a healthcare worker with PCR-confirmed SARS-CoV-2 infection or an uninfected control (not recorded which).

This clonotype was recorded a few times. A junction end diverges from the germline sequence, so it may reflect a read error. The genes are TRBV11-2 and TRBJ1-2, with a weak D call TRBD1 (6 bases). Germline assignment: CDR1 SGHAT and CDR2 FQNNGV. The CDR3 has 14 residues. CDR3 DNA: TGTGCCAGCAGCCTAGAACAGGGACACTATGGCTACACCTTC. This translates into CASSLEQGHYGYTF. The full variable domain, in which reference TRBV11-2 and TRBJ1-2 provide the parts outside the CDR3, is EAGVAQSPRYKIIEKRQSVAFWCNPISGHATLYWYQQILGQGPKLLIQFQNNGVVDDSQLPKDRFSAERLKGVDSTLKIQPAKLEDSAVYLCASSLEQGHYGYTFGSGTRLTVV.

This clonotype is a singleton in its sample. The chain joins TRBV2 to TRBJ2-6, with D unresolved. Germline CDR1 reads SNHLY; CDR2 reads FYNNEI. V lost 4 bases and J 4 bases, leaving 2 bases between the germline ends. CDR3 length: 12 amino acids. In DNA form, the CDR3 reads TGTGCCAGCAGTGCCGGGGCCAACGTCCTGACTTTC. Residues: CASSAGANVLTF.

This chain connects TRBV3-1 to TRBJ2-7, with D possibly being TRBD1 or TRBD2 (5 bases each). Germline values: CDR1 LGHDT, CDR2 YNNKEL (reference sequence). Trimming stripped 6 bases from V and 6 bases from J, with 9 bases between. The CDR3 spans 11 residues. The CDR3 region has the DNA TGTGCCAGCAGGGCGAGGGGCGAGCAGTACTTC. Its translation: CASRARGEQYF.

CDR3 region: CASSSSGTSEQFF. Written as DNA, the CDR3 is TGTGCCAGCAGCTCTTCCGGGACTAGTGAGCAGTTCTTC. The rearrangement links TRBV11-2 to TRBJ2-1; 8 bases are shared with TRBD2. The CDR3 has 13 amino acids. The V segment lost 4 bases and the J segment 9 bases; nucleotides outside the gene matches: 5. CDR1 is SGHAT, CDR2 FQNNGV, per germline.

Ten or more counts support this clonotype. The genes are TRBV7-2 and TRBJ1-6; D might be TRBD1 (5 bases). This CDR3 region has 15 residues. Germline V gives CDR1 SGHTA, CDR2 FQGNSA. The V gene lost 1 base and the J gene lost 10 bases, with 14 bases spanning the gap. The CDR3 DNA sequence: TGTGCCAGCAGCTTAGTCGGGACGAGAAGGTCACCCCTCCACTTT. As protein: CASSLVGTRRSPLHF.

The rearrangement joins TRBV11-2 to TRBJ2-3; D remains unclear. CDR1 and CDR2 (germline): SGHAT, FQNNGV. Deletions cut 4 bases from V and 2 bases from J, with 16 bases between. The length of the CDR3 is 16 residues. The CDR3 bases are TGTGCCAGCAGCTACGAGTCCGGGCCCTACACAGATACGCAGTATTTT. Its protein product is CASSYESGPYTDTQYF. Based on the CDR3 plus reference TRBV11-2 and TRBJ2-3, the full variable domain is EAGVAQSPRYKIIEKRQSVAFWCNPISGHATLYWYQQILGQGPKLLIQFQNNGVVDDSQLPKDRFSAERLKGVDSTLKIQPAKLEDSAVYLCASSYESGPYTDTQYFGPGTRLTVL.

J is TRBJ2-2 and V is TRBV2; D is tentatively TRBD1 or TRBD2 (5 bases each). The V gene's germline CDR1 is SNHLY and CDR2 FYNNEI. The CDR3 is 15 residues long. V was trimmed by 6 bases and J by 3 bases, leaving 14 bases between them. The CDR3 loop reads CASSSLEGYTGELFF. The CDR3 DNA follows: TGTGCCAGCAGCTCGCTAGAGGGGTACACCGGGGAGCTGTTTTTT.

This clonotype appeared many times. The chain joins TRBV28 to TRBJ1-3, with D hard to call. Germline V gene sequence: CDR1 MDHEN, CDR2 SYDVKM. The V end lost 2 bases, the J end lost 3 bases, and 2 bases lay between the germline ends. The length of the CDR3 is 12 residues. This CDR3 reads CASSLGGNTIYF. CDR3 bases: TGTGCCAGCAGTTTAGGTGGAAACACCATATATTTT.

The chain combines TRBV6-5 with TRBJ1-6; tentative D call: TRBD1 (6 bases). The CDR3 contains 16 residues. In germline, CDR1 is MNHEY, CDR2 SVGAGI. Trimming shortened V by 6 bases and J by 10 bases, and 22 bases separated the two germline ends. In DNA, the CDR3 is TGTGCCAGCAGGGCGGCGTGGGGGGCAGGAGGATCACCCCTCCACTTT. Encoded protein: CASRAAWGAGGSPLHF.

The V call is TRBV30, the J call TRBJ2-1; the D is unclear. Germline values: CDR1 GTSNPN, CDR2 SVGIG (reference sequence). The CDR3 length is 12 residues. V lost 4 bases to trimming and J lost 7 bases, with 11 bases between them. The CDR3: CAWIHSRNEQFF. The DNA for the CDR3 is TGTGCCTGGATCCATTCCCGGAATGAGCAGTTCTTC.

This clonotype appeared a few times. The chain combines TRBV19 with TRBJ1-2; D is perhaps TRBD1 (5 bases). The CDR3 loop spans 14 amino acids. Looked up from germline, CDR1 is LNHDA and CDR2 is SQIVND (reference sequence). V was shortened by 5 bases and J by 5 bases, with 15 bases between the two germline ends. CDR3 protein: CASSLDMARYGYTF. The DNA of the CDR3 is TGTGCCAGTAGTTTGGACATGGCGCGATATGGCTACACCTTC.

The DNA for the CDR3 is TGTGCCAGCAGGCGTCCGGGACCCCCCTACGAGCAGTACTTC. It specifies CASRRPGPPYEQYF. V gene TRBV11-2 combines with J gene TRBJ2-7, with D possibly being TRBD1 or TRBD2 (5 bases each). CDR1 is SGHAT and CDR2 is FQNNGV in the germline V gene. This CDR3 is built from 14 residues. The V end lost 6 bases, the J end lost 2 bases, and 14 bases lay between the germline ends.

This clonotype turned up a few times. The chain combines TRBV5-1 with TRBJ2-7; 8 bases align to TRBD2. The V and J ends lost 0 bases and 3 bases, in that order; junction bases with no gene match: 8. Germline V lookup: CDR1 SGHRS, CDR2 YFSETQ. The CDR3 covers 16 residues. Here the CDR3 DNA reads TGCGCCAGCAGCTTGGCCCCAGCGGGAGCATACTACGAGCAGTACTTC. Translated, it gives CASSLAPAGAYYEQYF. Drawing the rest from reference TRBV5-1 and TRBJ2-7, the complete variable domain is KAGVTQTPRYLIKTRGQQVTLSCSPISGHRSVSWYQQTPGQGLQFLFEYFSETQRNKGNFPGRFSGRQFSNSRSEMNVSTLELGDSALYLCASSLAPAGAYYEQYFGPGTRLTVT.

The rearrangement uses TRBV28 and TRBJ2-1; the D gene is possibly TRBD1 (5 bases). Trimming took 1 base from V and 10 from J, leaving 11 bases between them. Germline values: CDR1 MDHEN, CDR2 SYDVKM. This CDR3 is 13 amino acids long. CDR3 in DNA: TGTGCCAGCAGTTTATATCCAGGGCAGGAGCAGTTCTTC. Its protein product is CASSLYPGQEQFF.

The chain employs TRBV12-3 or TRBV12-4 and TRBJ1-5, with 7 positions matching TRBD1. The length of the CDR3 is 14 residues. V was clipped by 6 bases and J by 5 bases; unmatched bases: 7. Here the CDR3 DNA reads TGTGCCAGCAGGGGAACGACAGGGCATCAGCCCCAGCATTTT. Translated: CASRGTTGHQPQHF.

This clonotype was recorded only once. The genes are TRBV6-2 or TRBV6-3 and TRBJ2-1; 7 nucleotides line up with TRBD2. Germline lookup yields CDR1 MNHEY and CDR2 SVGEGT. J gave up 7 bases and V 6 bases, and 6 bases lay outside the gene matches. CDR3 length: 13 amino acids. CDR3 sequence reads: CASRIFSGNEQFF. CDR3 coding DNA: TGTGCCAGCAGGATCTTTAGCGGGAATGAGCAGTTCTTC.

The chain carries TRBV28 and TRBJ2-7, with 7 bases that match TRBD1. The CDR3 consists of 13 residues. Germline CDR1 reads MDHEN; CDR2 reads SYDVKM. The trim removed 3 bases at V and 6 bases at J, leaving 5 bases unmatched. The CDR3 DNA reads TGTGCCAGCAGTTTGAGCAGGGGGTTCGAGCAGTACTTC. Its protein is CASSLSRGFEQYF.

This clonotype was detected ten times or more. The V call is TRBV10-3, the J call TRBJ2-5; TRBD1 might be the D (5 bases). The CDR3 contains 13 residues. Between the trimmed V and J ends, which lost 11 bases and 5 bases, there was a span of 18 bases. Germline-derived CDR1 and CDR2 are ENHRY and SYGVKD. CDR3 residues: CASSLGLPETQYF. DNA for the CDR3: TGTGCCTCCTCCCTGGGGCTCCCGGAGACCCAGTACTTC.

This clonotype was counted ten times or more. CDR3 loop: CASSFTGRGLDEQFF. CDR3 nucleotide sequence: TGTGCCAGCAGCTTCACAGGGAGGGGTCTTGATGAGCAGTTCTTC. This chain links TRBV7-4 with TRBJ2-1; D may be TRBD2 (7 bases). This CDR3 spans 15 amino acids. Germline CDR1 is SGHVT and CDR2 is SQSDAQ. Deletions cut 3 bases from V and 8 bases from J, with 17 bases between.

Only one count was recorded for this clonotype. This chain uses TRBV7-8 with TRBJ2-3; 8 nucleotides match TRBD1. Per the germline V gene, CDR1 is SGHVS and CDR2 is FQNEAQ. This CDR3 comprises 14 residues. Losses at the gene ends were 3 bases for V and 2 bases for J; bases not matched to a gene: 1. In DNA form, the CDR3 reads TGTGCCAGCAGCTTGACAGGGGACACAGATACGCAGTATTTT. Translation: CASSLTGDTDTQYF.

This clonotype showed up just a few times. J is TRBJ1-2 and V is TRBV10-2, with TRBD1 identical over 7 bases. The germline V gene encodes CDR1 WSHSY and CDR2 SAAADI. The CDR3 runs to 13 residues. J lost 12 bases, V lost 8 bases, and 15 bases had no gene match. CDR3 nucleotides: TGCGCCAGCGGTAAAGGACAGGCCCTTCCTAACACCTTC. This translates into CASGKGQALPNTF.

This sequence joins TRBV28 and TRBJ1-1; maybe TRBD1 (5 bases). The V gene lost 3 bases and the J gene lost 2 bases, with 10 bases spanning the gap. Germline-derived CDR1 and CDR2 are MDHEN and SYDVKM. The CDR3 extends over 14 amino acids. CDR3 residues: CASSLRQLNTEAFF. The CDR3 DNA sequence: TGTGCCAGCAGTTTGCGACAGTTAAACACTGAAGCTTTCTTT.

V and J are TRBV12-3 or TRBV12-4 and TRBJ2-3; 8 nucleotides match TRBD2. This CDR3 region has 13 residues. V shed 3 bases, J shed 14 bases, and the junction held 10 bases outside the gene matches. As DNA, the CDR3 is TGTGCCAGCAGTTTCCCCCGCGGGAGGAATCGGTATTTT. Its translation: CASSFPRGRNRYF.

This clonotype has more than one count but fewer than ten. CDR3 residues: CASSVAPGVGYEQYF. As DNA, the CDR3 is TGTGCCAGCAGCGTAGCCCCAGGGGTAGGATACGAGCAGTACTTC. V is TRBV9 and J is TRBJ2-7, with a weak D call TRBD1 (6 bases). The V and J ends lost 0 bases and 4 bases respectively, with 14 bases between them. This CDR3 comprises 15 residues. Germline V lookup: CDR1 SGDLS, CDR2 YYNGEE.

This clonotype was recorded once. An end of the junction differs from the germline gene, which may be a read error. The rearrangement links TRBV4-3 to TRBJ2-3; D gene unclear. Germline CDR1 LGHNA, CDR2 YSLEER. The CDR3 runs 14 residues. The CDR3 DNA reads TGCGCCGGCAGCCAAGAATGGGGAACAGATACGCAGTATTTT. Translating it yields CAGSQEWGTDTQYF.

This clonotype was seen a handful of times. The CDR3 DNA reads as TGTGCCAGCAGCTTAAGACAGGGGGCAGATACGCAGTATTTT. This codes for CASSLRQGADTQYF. The chain is built from TRBV7-6 and TRBJ2-3; 9 nucleotides line up with TRBD1. Per the germline V gene, CDR1 is SGHVS and CDR2 is FNYEAQ. This CDR3 comprises 14 residues. Trimming cost V 2 bases and J 4 bases; bases outside gene matches: 1.

DNA of the CDR3: TGTGCCATCAGTGAGTCCTTCCGTGGGACAGACTACGAGCAGTACTTC. Protein sequence: CAISESFRGTDYEQYF. The chain links TRBV10-3 to TRBJ2-7; 7 bases are shared with TRBD1. This CDR3 has 16 residues. Germline CDR1 and CDR2: ENHRY and SYGVKD. The V gene end was trimmed by 0 bases and the J gene end by 3 bases; junction bases not matched to a gene: 8.

This chain joins TRBV12-3 or TRBV12-4 and TRBJ2-5, with D possibly TRBD2 on 5 matching bases. The CDR3 sequence is 13 residues long. V was cut by 7 bases and J by 4 bases, with 13 bases left in between. The CDR3 region is CASTPNAGETQYF. The CDR3 DNA follows: TGTGCCAGCACCCCAAATGCGGGAGAGACCCAGTACTTC.